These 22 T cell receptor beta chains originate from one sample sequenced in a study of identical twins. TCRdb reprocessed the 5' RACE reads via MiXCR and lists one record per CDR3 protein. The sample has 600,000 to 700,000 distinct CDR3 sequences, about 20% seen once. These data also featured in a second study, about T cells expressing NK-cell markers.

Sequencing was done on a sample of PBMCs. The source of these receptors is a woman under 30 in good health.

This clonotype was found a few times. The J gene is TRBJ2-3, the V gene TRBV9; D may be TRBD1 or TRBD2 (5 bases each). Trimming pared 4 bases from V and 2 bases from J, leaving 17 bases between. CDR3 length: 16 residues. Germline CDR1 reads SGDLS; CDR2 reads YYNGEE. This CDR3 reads CASSPMGQGPTDTQYF. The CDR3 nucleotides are TGTGCCAGCAGCCCAATGGGGCAGGGACCCACAGATACGCAGTATTTT.

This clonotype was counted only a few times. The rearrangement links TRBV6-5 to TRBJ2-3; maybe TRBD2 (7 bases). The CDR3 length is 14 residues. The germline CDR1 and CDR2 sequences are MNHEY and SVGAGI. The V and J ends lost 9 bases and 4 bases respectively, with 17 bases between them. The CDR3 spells CASRGGGRADTQYF. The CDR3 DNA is TGTGCCAGTAGGGGGGGGGGACGAGCAGATACGCAGTATTTT.

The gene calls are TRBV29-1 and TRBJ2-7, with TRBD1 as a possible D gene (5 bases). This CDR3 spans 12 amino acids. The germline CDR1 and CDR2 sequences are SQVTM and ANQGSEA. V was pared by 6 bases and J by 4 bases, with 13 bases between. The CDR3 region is CSVRRSGYEQYF. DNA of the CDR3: TGCAGCGTCCGACGGTCAGGGTACGAGCAGTACTTC.

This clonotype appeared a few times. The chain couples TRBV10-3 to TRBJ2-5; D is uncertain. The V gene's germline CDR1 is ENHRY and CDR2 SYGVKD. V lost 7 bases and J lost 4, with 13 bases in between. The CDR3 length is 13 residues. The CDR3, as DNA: TGTGCCATCACAAGCACGGTCGGAGAGACCCAGTACTTC. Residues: CAITSTVGETQYF.

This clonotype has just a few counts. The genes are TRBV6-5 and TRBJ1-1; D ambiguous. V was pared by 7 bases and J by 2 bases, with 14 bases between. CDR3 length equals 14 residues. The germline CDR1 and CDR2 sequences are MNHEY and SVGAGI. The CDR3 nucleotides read TGTGCCAGCACGGTACTGAAGGGAAACACTGAAGCTTTCTTT. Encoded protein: CASTVLKGNTEAFF.

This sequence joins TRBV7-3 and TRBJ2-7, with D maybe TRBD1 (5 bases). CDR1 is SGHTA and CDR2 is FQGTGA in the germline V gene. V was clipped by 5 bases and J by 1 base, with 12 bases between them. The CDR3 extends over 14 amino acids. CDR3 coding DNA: TGTGCCAGCAGCCCATCAGGGCAGTCCTACGAGCAGTACTTC. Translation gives CASSPSGQSYEQYF.

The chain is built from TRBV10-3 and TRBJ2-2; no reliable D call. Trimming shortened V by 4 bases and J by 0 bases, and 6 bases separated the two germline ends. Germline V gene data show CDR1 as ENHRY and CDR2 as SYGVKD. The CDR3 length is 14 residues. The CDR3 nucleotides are TGTGCCATCAGTGCCACCTCGAACACCGGGGAGCTGTTTTTT. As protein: CAISATSNTGELFF.

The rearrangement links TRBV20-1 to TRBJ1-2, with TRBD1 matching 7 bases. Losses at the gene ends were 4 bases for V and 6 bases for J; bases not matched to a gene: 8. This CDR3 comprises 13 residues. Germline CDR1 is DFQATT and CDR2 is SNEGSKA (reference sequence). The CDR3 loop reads CSATNRGGDGYTF. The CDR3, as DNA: TGCAGTGCTACCAACAGGGGAGGGGATGGCTACACCTTC.

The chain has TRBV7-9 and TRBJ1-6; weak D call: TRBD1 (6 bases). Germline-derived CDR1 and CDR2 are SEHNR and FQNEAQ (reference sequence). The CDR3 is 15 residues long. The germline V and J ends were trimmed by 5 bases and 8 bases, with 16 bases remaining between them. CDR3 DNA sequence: TGTGCCAGCAGCCCCGATATCCCAGGGGATTCACCCCTCCACTTT. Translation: CASSPDIPGDSPLHF.

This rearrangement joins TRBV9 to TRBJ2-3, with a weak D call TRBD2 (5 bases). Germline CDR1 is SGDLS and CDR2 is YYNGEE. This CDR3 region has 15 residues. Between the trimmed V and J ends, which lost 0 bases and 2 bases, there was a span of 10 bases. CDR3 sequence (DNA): TGTGCCAGCAGCGTAGCGGGGAGATACACAGATACGCAGTATTTT. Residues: CASSVAGRYTDTQYF.

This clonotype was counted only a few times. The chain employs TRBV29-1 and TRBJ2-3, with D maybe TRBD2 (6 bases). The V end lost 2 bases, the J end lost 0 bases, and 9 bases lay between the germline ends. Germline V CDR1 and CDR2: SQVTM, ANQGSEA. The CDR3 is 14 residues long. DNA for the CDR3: TGCAGCGTTGAACGTGCGGGGAGCACAGATACGCAGTATTTT. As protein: CSVERAGSTDTQYF.

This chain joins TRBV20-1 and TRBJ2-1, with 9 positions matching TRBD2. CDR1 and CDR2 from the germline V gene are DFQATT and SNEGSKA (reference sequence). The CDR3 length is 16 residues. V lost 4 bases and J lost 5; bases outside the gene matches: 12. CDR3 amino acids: CSATYRASGIDNEQFF. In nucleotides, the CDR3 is TGCAGTGCTACTTATAGAGCTAGCGGGATCGACAATGAGCAGTTCTTC.

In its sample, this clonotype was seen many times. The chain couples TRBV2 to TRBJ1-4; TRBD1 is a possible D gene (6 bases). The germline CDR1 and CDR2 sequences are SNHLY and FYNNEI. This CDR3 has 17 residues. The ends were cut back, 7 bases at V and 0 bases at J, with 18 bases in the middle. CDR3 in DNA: TGTGCCAGCACCTCCCCGCTGGAGGGGGCAACTAATGAAAAACTGTTTTTT. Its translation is CASTSPLEGATNEKLFF.

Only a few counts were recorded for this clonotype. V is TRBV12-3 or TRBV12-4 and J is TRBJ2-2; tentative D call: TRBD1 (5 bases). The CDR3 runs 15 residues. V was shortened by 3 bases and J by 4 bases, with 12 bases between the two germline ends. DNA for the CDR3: TGTGCCAGCAGTTTGGCAGGGTATTCCACCGGGGAGCTGTTTTTT. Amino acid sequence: CASSLAGYSTGELFF.

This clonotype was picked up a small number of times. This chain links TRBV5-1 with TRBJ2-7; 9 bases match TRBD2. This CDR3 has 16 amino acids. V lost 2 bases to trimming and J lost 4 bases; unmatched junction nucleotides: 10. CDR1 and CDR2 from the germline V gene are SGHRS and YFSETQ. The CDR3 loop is CASSFGAGGRNYEQYF. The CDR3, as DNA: TGCGCCAGCAGCTTTGGCGCGGGGGGGAGAAATTACGAGCAGTACTTC.

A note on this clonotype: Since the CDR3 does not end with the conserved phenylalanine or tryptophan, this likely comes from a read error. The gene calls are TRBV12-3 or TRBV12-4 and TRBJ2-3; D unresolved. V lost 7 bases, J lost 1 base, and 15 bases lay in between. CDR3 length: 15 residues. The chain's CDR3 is CASTLGSGRTDTQYI. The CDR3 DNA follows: TGTGCCAGCACCCTGGGGTCTGGCCGCACAGATACGCAGTATATT.

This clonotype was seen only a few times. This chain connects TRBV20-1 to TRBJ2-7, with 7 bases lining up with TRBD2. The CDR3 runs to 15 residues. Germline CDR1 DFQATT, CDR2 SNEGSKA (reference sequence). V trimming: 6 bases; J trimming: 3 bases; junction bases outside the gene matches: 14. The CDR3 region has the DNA TGCAGTGCCCTTCAGGGCGGGGGTCCACGCTACGAGCAGTACTTC. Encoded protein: CSALQGGGPRYEQYF.

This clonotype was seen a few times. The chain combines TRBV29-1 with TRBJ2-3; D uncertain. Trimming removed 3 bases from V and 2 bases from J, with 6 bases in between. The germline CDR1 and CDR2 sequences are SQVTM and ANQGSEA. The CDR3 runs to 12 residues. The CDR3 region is CSVEGYTDTQYF. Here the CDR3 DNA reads TGCAGCGTTGAGGGGTACACAGATACGCAGTATTTT.

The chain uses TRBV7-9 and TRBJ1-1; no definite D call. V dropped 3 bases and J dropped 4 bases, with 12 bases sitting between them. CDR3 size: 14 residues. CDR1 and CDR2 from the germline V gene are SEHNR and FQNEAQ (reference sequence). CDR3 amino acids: CASSFPDEGTEAFF. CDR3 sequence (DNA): TGTGCCAGCAGCTTCCCCGACGAGGGCACTGAAGCTTTCTTT.

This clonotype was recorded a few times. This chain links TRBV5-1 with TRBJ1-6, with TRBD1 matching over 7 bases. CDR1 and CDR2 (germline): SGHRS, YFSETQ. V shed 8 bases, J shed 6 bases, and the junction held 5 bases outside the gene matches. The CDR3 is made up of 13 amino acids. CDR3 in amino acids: CASHRDSNSPLHF. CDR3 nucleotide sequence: TGCGCCAGTCACCGGGACAGTAATTCACCCCTCCACTTT.

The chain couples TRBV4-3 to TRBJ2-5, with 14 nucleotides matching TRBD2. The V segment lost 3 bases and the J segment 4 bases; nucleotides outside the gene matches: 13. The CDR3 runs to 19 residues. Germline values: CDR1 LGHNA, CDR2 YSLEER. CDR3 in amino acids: CASSHVAGTSGRLGETQYF. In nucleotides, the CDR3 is TGCGCCAGCAGCCACGTAGCCGGGACTAGCGGGAGACTGGGAGAGACCCAGTACTTC.

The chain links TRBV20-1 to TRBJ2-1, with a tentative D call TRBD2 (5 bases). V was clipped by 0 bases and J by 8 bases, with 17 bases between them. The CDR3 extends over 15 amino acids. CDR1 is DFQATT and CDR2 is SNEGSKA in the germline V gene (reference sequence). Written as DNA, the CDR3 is TGCAGTGCTAGAGATTCCCTAGCCTCCTGGGATGAGCAGTTCTTC. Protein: CSARDSLASWDEQFF.